This is a list of T cell receptor beta chains from one sample in a study of breast tumors, draining lymph nodes, adjacent tissues. MiXCR, applied by TCRdb to the multiplex PCR reads, yields one record per CDR3 protein. The sample consists of 100,000 or so distinct CDR3 sequences, around 20% of them appearing once. Sequenced input: axillary lymph node tissue. These receptor sequences come from a female donor with breast cancer. Some clones in this sample may be carry-over from other donors' samples. Both conserved end residues are part of each CDR3. The D gene is left open where the match is weak. Expanded clones get a size class; other rows say once, few or many, or leave the size out.

j_call clone_size v_call d_call cdr3_nt cdr3_aa
TRBJ2-4 . TRBV3-1 . TGTGCCAGCAGCCAAGGAACCGGGTTGGACATTCAGTACTTC CASSQGTGLDIQYF
TRBJ1-4 many TRBV20-1 TRBD1 TGCAGTGCTAGAGGGGACAGGGTCGGTGAAAAACTGTTTTTT CSARGDRVGEKLFF
TRBJ1-2 many TRBV28 . TGTGCCAGCAGCTCCGCGCGGAAGGGGGTCTATGGCTACACCTTC CASSSARKGVYGYTF
TRBJ2-3 many TRBV19 . TGTGCCAGTAGTATATTAGGACTCGGCGGGGGCACAGATACGCAGTATTTT CASSILGLGGGTDTQYF
TRBJ1-5 many TRBV20-1 . TGCAGTGCTCCGCGGACTGCTGGACTTAGCAATCAGCCCCAGCATTTT CSAPRTAGLSNQPQHF
TRBJ2-1 many TRBV10-3 TRBD1 TGTGCCATCAGTGCGGGGACAGACAATGAGCAGTTCTTC CAISAGTDNEQFF
TRBJ2-7 many TRBV11-2 TRBD2 TGTGCCAGCAGACCCGGGACTAGCGGGATTTACGAGCAGTACTTC CASRPGTSGIYEQYF
TRBJ1-1 . TRBV7-2 TRBD1 TGTGCCAGCAGCCACGGGACAGCCACCACTGAAGCTTTCTTT CASSHGTATTEAFF
TRBJ1-4 many TRBV7-9 . TGTGCCAGCAGCCTAAATAGGGCGGGTGAAAAACTGTTTTTT CASSLNRAGEKLFF
TRBJ2-2 few TRBV4-1 . TGCGCCAGCAGCCAGGGGACTCTATACACCGGGGAGCTGTTTTTT CASSQGTLYTGELFF
TRBJ1-5 . TRBV18 . TGTGCCAGCTCAGGGTTTGGGGCAAGCAATCAGCCCCAGCATTTT CASSGFGASNQPQHF
TRBJ2-7 many TRBV20-1 . TGCAGTGCTAGAGATAACACGAACTTCTACGAGCAGTACTTC CSARDNTNFYEQYF
TRBJ1-6 many TRBV27 . TGTGCCAGCAGTTTACAAGGCCCCGGGACTAATTCACCCCTCCACTTT CASSLQGPGTNSPLHF
TRBJ2-6 many TRBV5-1 . TGCGCCAGCAGCCTGACTGTCTCTGGGGCCAACGTCCTGACTTTC CASSLTVSGANVLTF
TRBJ1-6 many TRBV12-3/TRBV12-4 TRBD1 TGTGCCAGCAGTTTCGGACAGGGGATTTCACCCCTCCACTTT CASSFGQGISPLHF
TRBJ1-2 many TRBV5-1 TRBD1 TGCGCCAGCAGGGGACAGGGGGCTATCCTACAAAACTATGGCTACACCTTC CASRGQGAILQNYGYTF
TRBJ2-5 many TRBV5-8 . TGTGCCAGCAGCCAGTATACAGGGGCGGGGGAGACCCAGTACTTC CASSQYTGAGETQYF
TRBJ1-6 many TRBV7-3 . TGTGCCAGCAGCTTAATGGAGTTTTCACCCCTCCACTTT CASSLMEFSPLHF